This TCR beta chain was recorded in a study of blood T cell repertoires in COVID-19. The overall study: Some COVID-19 samples were acute and others convalescent; all came from the United States, Italy and Spain. T cells, B-cell-depleted T cells, or PBMCs supplied cDNA or gDNA.

The authors' processing: The assay estimated nucleated cells by amplifying reference gene primers. The repertoire was sequenced with immunoSEQ multiplex PCR; TCRdb's copy has only in-frame clones and lacks some. V and J calls and clone size are those listed in that table; D and trimming were worked out from the DNA. The sample consists of 350,000 to 400,000 clones, over 85% of them appearing once. V was shortened by 0 bases and J by 3 bases, with 17 bases between the two germline ends. The CDR3 has 17 residues. In germline, CDR1 is LGHDT, CDR2 YNNKEL (reference sequence). Two negative PCRs, clearance, or symptom resolution were required of recovered Cohort 3 donors.

This TCR was sampled from a woman aged 25-40 years who had recovered from COVID-19. The sample comprised PBMCs or T cells enriched from blood (not recorded which). The rearrangement joins TRBV3-1 (or the pseudogene TRBV3-2) to TRBJ1-2; maybe TRBD1 (6 bases). Here the CDR3 reads CASSQDRVPGAYYGYTF. In DNA, the CDR3 is TGTGCCAGCAGCCAAGATCGGGTACCAGGGGCCTACTATGGCTACACCTTC.